The 26 T cell receptor beta chains below all came from one sample that was sequenced in a study of vaccination and CD4 T cells after COVID-19. With the Oncomine TCR Beta short-read assay, DNA from cultured CD4+ T cells was sequenced. One entry per CDR3 protein results from TCRdb running MiXCR on the PCR reads. The sample records approximately 1,900 distinct CDR3 sequences, 55% to 75% being singletons. Treatment indicated: roughly 10-day PBMC culture with coronavirus spike peptide pools or control peptides (ViraFEST assay). These receptors are not linked to any known antigen. The material was CD4+ T cells from blood, cultured in vitro, obtained after SARS-CoV-2 vaccination. The receptor set was obtained from a human donor who had recovered from COVID-19.

Worth noting for this clonotype: An end of the junction differs from the germline gene, which may be a read error. This sequence joins TRBV28 and TRBJ2-7; D is possibly TRBD1 (6 bases). The V gene's germline CDR1 is MDHEN and CDR2 SYDVKM. This CDR3 contains 11 residues. CDR3 residues: CATFTGYGQYF. The CDR3 DNA reads as TGTGCCACCTTTACAGGGTACGGGCAGTACTTC.

This clonotype was recorded a few times. The V call is TRBV20-1, the J call TRBJ1-2, with 11 bases fitting TRBD1. The CDR3 spans 14 residues. Germline CDR1 DFQATT, CDR2 SNEGSKA (reference sequence). V gave up 1 base and J gave up 8 bases; unmatched junction bases: 6. The CDR3 DNA follows: TGCAGTGCTAGAGTGGGGACAGGGGGTAGGGGCTACACCTTC. It yields the protein CSARVGTGGRGYTF.

This clonotype was observed a few times. The chain carries TRBV7-9 and TRBJ1-2, with 8 bases matching TRBD1. V trimming: 6 bases; J trimming: 4 bases; junction bases outside the gene matches: 7. The CDR3 runs to 14 residues. From germline, CDR1 is SEHNR and CDR2 FQNEAQ (reference sequence). The CDR3 protein is CASSSQGAGYGYTF. The CDR3, as DNA: TGTGCCAGCAGTTCTCAGGGGGCAGGCTATGGCTACACCTTC.

In regard to this clonotype: One end of the junction fails to match germline, which may point to a read error. The chain employs TRBV7-9 and TRBJ1-5; maybe TRBD1 (5 bases). The CDR3 length is 15 residues. Germline V CDR1 and CDR2: SEHNR, FQNEAQ (reference sequence). CDR3 in amino acids: CASSLALGGNQPQHF. The CDR3 bases are TGTGCCAGCAGCCTAGCCTTAGGGGGCAATCAGCCCCAGCATTTT.

This clonotype was counted between two and nine times. The chain carries TRBV2 and TRBJ1-5; D perhaps matches TRBD1 (5 bases). Germline loops: CDR1 SNHLY, CDR2 FYNNEI. V lost 7 bases and J lost 3, with 19 bases in between. The CDR3 sequence is 16 residues long. The CDR3 reads CASTLSPPGINQPQHF. The CDR3 bases are TGTGCCAGCACCCTAAGCCCACCAGGGATCAATCAGCCCCAGCATTTT.

J is TRBJ2-3 and V is TRBV6-2 or TRBV6-3; 11 bases agree with TRBD2. After removal of 2 bases from V and 2 bases from J, the junction contained 3 bases not matched to a gene. Germline loops: CDR1 MNHEY, CDR2 SVGEGT. The CDR3 has 16 residues. In DNA form, the CDR3 reads TGTGCCAGCAGTTACAGTAGCGGGGGGGCCACAGATACGCAGTATTTT. Residues: CASSYSSGGATDTQYF.

There are a few counts of this clonotype. The gene calls are TRBV11-3 and TRBJ2-1; no definite D call. The CDR3 is 15 residues long. Germline CDR1 and CDR2: SGHNT and YENEEA. V was pared by 3 bases and J by 7 bases, with 16 bases between. The DNA of the CDR3 is TGTGCCAGCAGCTTTGTGGGTCCCACGAGGAATGAGCAGTTCTTC. Protein product: CASSFVGPTRNEQFF. Supplemented by reference TRBV11-3 and TRBJ2-1, the full variable domain reads EAGVVQSPRYKIIEKKQPVAFWCNPISGHNTLYWYLQNLGQGPELLIRYENEEAVDDSQLPKDRFSAERLKGVDSTLKIQPAELGDSAVYLCASSFVGPTRNEQFFGPGTRLTVL.

J is TRBJ1-2 and V is TRBV19; TRBD1 is a possible D gene (6 bases). CDR1 LNHDA and CDR2 SQIVND come from the germline V gene (reference sequence). V was cut by 6 bases and J by 2 bases, with 19 bases left in between. The CDR3 covers 16 residues. The DNA for the CDR3 is TGTGCCAGTAGCCACGGAGGGGGGGGGCTGAACTATGGCTACACCTTC. It codes for CASSHGGGGLNYGYTF.

This clonotype showed up just once. The chain uses TRBV10-3 and TRBJ2-7; D gene ambiguous. Germline V gene sequence: CDR1 ENHRY, CDR2 SYGVKD. Between the trimmed V and J ends, which lost 0 bases and 3 bases, there was a span of 6 bases. The CDR3 is 13 amino acids. DNA of the CDR3: TGTGCCATCAGTGAGTCGGGGATCTACGAGCAGTACTTC. The encoded protein is CAISESGIYEQYF.

The J gene is TRBJ2-3, the V gene TRBV7-9; D might be TRBD2 (5 bases). The CDR3 spans 15 residues. The germline V gene encodes CDR1 SEHNR and CDR2 FQNEAQ (reference sequence). With 2 bases removed from V and 0 bases from J, the gap between germline ends came to 9 bases. CDR3 DNA: TGTGCCAGCAGCTTATTAAGCGGTAGCACAGATACGCAGTATTTT. Translated: CASSLLSGSTDTQYF.

The genes are TRBV11-3 and TRBJ2-1; perhaps TRBD2 as D (5 bases). Trimming pared 5 bases from V and 4 bases from J, leaving 18 bases between. The CDR3 is made up of 16 amino acids. Germline CDR1 and CDR2: SGHNT and YENEEA. In nucleotides, the CDR3 is TGTGCCAGCAGCGCCCTCGGGGAAGGGTGGTACAATGAGCAGTTCTTC. Translation: CASSALGEGWYNEQFF.

By its share, this clonotype is medium-sized (0.01 to 0.1%). The chain couples TRBV5-1 to TRBJ2-6; the D gene is possibly TRBD1 (5 bases). Germline lookup yields CDR1 SGHRS and CDR2 YFSETQ. V was trimmed by 6 bases and J by 2 bases, leaving 12 bases between them. This CDR3 has 15 amino acids. In DNA form, the CDR3 reads TGCGCCAGCACAAACAGGCTCCCTGGGGCCAACGTCCTGACTTTC. Translation gives CASTNRLPGANVLTF.

V usage is TRBV5-1 and J usage is TRBJ1-6, with 10 bases matching TRBD1. The CDR3 contains 15 residues. The germline V gene encodes CDR1 SGHRS and CDR2 YFSETQ. V was pared by 2 bases and J by 10 bases, with 6 bases of the junction left unmatched. CDR3 amino acids: CASSFTTGGESPLHF. For the CDR3, the DNA is TGCGCCAGCAGCTTCACGACAGGGGGCGAATCACCCCTCCACTTT.

The genes are TRBV7-3 and TRBJ2-3; D gene uncertain. The germline V gene has CDR1 SGHTA and CDR2 FQGTGA. V was pared by 5 bases and J by 2 bases, with 11 bases between. The CDR3 loop spans 14 amino acids. Here the CDR3 DNA reads TGTGCCAGCAGCCGGAGCCTCCCCACAGATACGCAGTATTTT. This encodes CASSRSLPTDTQYF.

V gene TRBV20-1 combines with J gene TRBJ1-5; 9 bases align to TRBD1. V lost 6 bases and J lost 11; bases outside the gene matches: 11. The germline V gene has CDR1 DFQATT and CDR2 SNEGSKA (reference sequence). CDR3 length: 13 amino acids. CDR3 residues: CSADRDRARTQHF. The CDR3 DNA reads as TGCAGTGCCGACCGGGACAGGGCTCGAACCCAGCATTTT.

The rearrangement links TRBV28 to TRBJ1-5; D uncertain. The germline V and J ends were trimmed by 2 bases and 2 bases, with 13 bases remaining between them. CDR1 is MDHEN and CDR2 is SYDVKM in the germline V gene. The CDR3 has 16 residues. CDR3 DNA sequence: TGTGCCAGCAGTTTAAGAGGGAGAGGCCGCAATCAGCCCCAGCATTTT. Encoded protein: CASSLRGRGRNQPQHF.

The V call is TRBV20-1, the J call TRBJ2-2; TRBD2 agrees at 16 bases. V lost 0 bases to trimming and J lost 2 bases; unmatched junction nucleotides: 9. Germline CDR1 is DFQATT and CDR2 is SNEGSKA (reference sequence). This CDR3 has 20 residues. CDR3 region: CSARETGTSGGASNTGELFF. The CDR3 DNA is TGCAGTGCTAGAGAAACCGGGACTAGCGGGGGGGCGAGCAACACCGGGGAGCTGTTTTTT.

This chain uses TRBV20-1 with TRBJ2-4; D gene ambiguous. From germline, CDR1 is DFQATT and CDR2 SNEGSKA (reference sequence). The CDR3 length is 13 residues. The V end was cut by 3 bases, the J end by 7 bases, with 13 bases between. CDR3 bases: TGCAGTGCTAGGAGGCCAGGTGGGAACATTCAGTACTTC. This codes for CSARRPGGNIQYF.

V usage is TRBV29-1 and J usage is TRBJ2-5, with D possibly matching TRBD1 (5 bases). This CDR3 contains 12 residues. The germline V and J ends were trimmed by 4 bases and 5 bases, with 11 bases remaining between them. Germline V gene lookup returns CDR1 SQVTM and CDR2 ANQGSEA. This chain's CDR3 is CSVVQGWETQYF. CDR3 nucleotides: TGCAGCGTTGTCCAGGGTTGGGAGACCCAGTACTTC.

This chain uses TRBV30 with TRBJ1-5, with 8 bases aligning to TRBD1. After removal of 2 bases from V and 2 bases from J, the junction contained 5 bases not matched to a gene. The V gene's germline CDR1 is GTSNPN and CDR2 SVGIG (reference sequence). This CDR3 has 15 residues. The CDR3: CAWSSGGNGNQPQHF. The CDR3 nucleotides read TGTGCCTGGAGTTCAGGGGGCAATGGCAATCAGCCCCAGCATTTT.

The V and J genes are TRBV7-9 and TRBJ2-1, with 8 bases identical to TRBD2. J was trimmed by 3 bases and V by 6 bases; bases with no gene match: 1. CDR1 is SEHNR and CDR2 is FQNEAQ in the germline V gene (reference sequence). The CDR3 is made up of 13 amino acids. CDR3 region: CASRLADYNEQFF. The CDR3 DNA follows: TGTGCCAGCAGACTAGCGGACTACAATGAGCAGTTCTTC.

This sequence joins TRBV6-2 or TRBV6-3 and TRBJ1-1, with 7 bases lining up with TRBD1. Germline values: CDR1 MNHEY, CDR2 SVGEGT. The CDR3 totals 15 residues. V lost 6 bases and J lost 2; bases outside the gene matches: 9. The CDR3 protein is CASRLRGTANTEAFF. In DNA form, the CDR3 reads TGTGCCAGCAGACTACGCGGGACAGCTAACACTGAAGCTTTCTTT.

J is TRBJ1-6 and V is TRBV20-1; no clear D. CDR3 length: 15 residues. Per the germline V gene, CDR1 is DFQATT and CDR2 is SNEGSKA (reference sequence). V lost 1 base and J 6 bases, leaving 13 bases between the germline ends. CDR3 DNA sequence: TGCAGTGCTAGAGGAGGAGGTTCGGGTAATTCACCCCTCCACTTT. Protein: CSARGGGSGNSPLHF.

The CDR3 sequence: CATSRGAGGLETQYF. DNA of the CDR3: TGTGCCACCAGCAGAGGGGCAGGGGGCTTGGAGACCCAGTACTTC. V gene TRBV15 combines with J gene TRBJ2-5, with TRBD1 identical over 8 bases. The CDR3 is 15 residues long. From germline, CDR1 is LNHNV and CDR2 YYDKDF (reference sequence). Germline trimming cut 1 base from V and 5 bases from J; bases unmatched to any gene: 6. The whole variable domain, filled in from reference TRBV15 and TRBJ2-5, reads DAMVIQNPRYQVTQFGKPVTLSCSQTLNHNVMYWYQQKSSQAPKLLFHYYDKDFNNEADTPDNFQSRRPNTSFCFLDIRSPGLGDTAMYLCATSRGAGGLETQYFGPGTRLLVL.

The chain couples TRBV6-1 to TRBJ1-2; D is perhaps TRBD1 (6 bases). The CDR3 is 13 amino acids. Germline V gives CDR1 MNHNS, CDR2 SASEGT. Trimming cost V 5 bases and J 3 bases, with 10 bases left between them. The CDR3 loop is CASSQGWDYGYTF. The CDR3 DNA reads TGTGCCAGCAGTCAGGGGTGGGACTATGGCTACACCTTC.

This chain connects TRBV20-1 to TRBJ1-1; TRBD1 is a possible D gene (5 bases). V was cut by 3 bases and J by 4 bases, with 15 bases left in between. The CDR3 runs 14 residues. Germline lookup yields CDR1 DFQATT and CDR2 SNEGSKA (reference sequence). The CDR3 loop reads CSASSFVTGTEAFF. The DNA of the CDR3 is TGCAGTGCTAGCTCTTTCGTAACAGGCACTGAAGCTTTCTTT.